The T cell receptor (beta chain) described here comes from a study of cytomegalovirus exposure and HLA in healthy donors (dated by TCRdb to between 2016 and 2019). Study-level background: An earlier analysis of 587 of the donors reported 276 Gb of sequence data and about 120 million unique TCR beta sequences obtained from 180 million or so T cells. An early release that covered about 600 HLA-typed donors contained about 290 gigabases of sequencing data and tens of millions of unique TCR sequences. Of the 398 genotyped donors, roughly 76% were placed in the genetic ancestry cluster associated with self-reported Caucasian donors. The study aimed to test whether signatures of past pathogen exposure could be identified by cataloging public T cell receptors. The T cell repertoires of 550 to 850 subjects were profiled by immunosequencing and related to cytomegalovirus serostatus. Along with the approximately 670-subject first cohort, a separate validation cohort of 120 different subjects was used. High-throughput TCR immunosequencing, statistical association of individual TCRs with disease status, and machine learning were combined to predict cytomegalovirus infection status. To study patterns of TCR occurrence, a later analysis re-analyzed previously published TCR beta repertoires from several hundred donors and added high-resolution HLA genotyping. Rather than using new phenotypic data, the later analysis identified candidate immune exposures from TCR beta sequences and from how often those sequences occurred across donors. In an earlier analysis of more than 550 of the donors, high-throughput TCR beta sequencing was used to judge whether each TCR beta V gene segment behaved as functional or pseudogenic. Alongside the repertoire data, information on donor age, sex, ethnicity and CMV serostatus was compiled. A later genetic analysis took genome-wide SNP genotypes for about three fifths of the 666 donors and used that subset as a discovery cohort. All discovery cohort repertoires had been generated on a single sequencing platform. HLA typing included class I and class II loci at four-digit resolution. The number of typed donors differed by locus: about 629-630 for A, B, C, DRB1 and DQB1; 522 for DQA1; 606 for DPA1; and around 490 for DPB1. Four or five DR-DQ haplotypes were handled as single units for association and clustering because linkage in the cohort was strong. Among about 400 genotyped donors of the cohort, an average of roughly 230,000 unique TCR beta nucleotide sequences was sequenced per donor, of which 15% to 20% were non-productive. Summary of the overall study and its limitations: The authors suggested that the approach could potentially be extended to other disease states and immunological phenotypes. Specific HLA alleles were associated with roughly 17,000 TCR beta sequences at a false discovery rate of 0.05 in a later analysis. A later analysis found that most CMV-associated TCR beta chains appeared HLA-restricted, with HLA associations seemingly driven largely by CMV exposure. A cluster of highly shared sequence variants was judged likely to be a technical artifact of the sequencing pipeline. The only immune exposure information available for the cohort was CMV serostatus. The study gave a list of 150 to 200 TCR beta chains associated with cytomegalovirus. In a later genetic analysis, fewer N-insertions in productive TCRs were reported among donors in an Asian-associated ancestry cluster than the approximately 710-donor mean. The classifier was reported to diagnose cytomegalovirus status with high specificity and sensitivity in both the original and validation cohorts. When HLA alleles, especially DR and DQ, strongly co-occurred, attributing TCR associations to individual alleles was difficult. The cohort was sequenced for TCR beta chains only, and without alpha or paired-chain data the features that could be detected were limited. The presence/absence analyses assumed that sequencing depth was roughly uniform across donors, and that assumption may not be true. Linkage disequilibrium might explain the correlated functional status among segregating V segments, but an unknown experimental factor could not be ruled out. Some IMGT-functional V segments, including TRBV6-2 and TRBV6-3, could not be distinguished by the 87-base-pair reads and were therefore excluded. In an earlier analysis of 587 of the donors, most TCR beta V segments appeared in productive rearrangements about 87% or about 30% of the time, broadly matching IMGT annotations. Across donors, most TCR sequences were observed very rarely, whereas some public TCRs were present in many individuals. In a later genetic analysis, a missense DCLRE1C variant was associated with V-gene and J-gene trimming of TCR beta chains, and the association was replicated in an independent cohort. Because HLA typing was unavailable for some donors at each locus, only the typed subset was used in association tests. According to a later analysis, parvovirus B19, influenza, CMV and Epstein-Barr virus appeared linked to several top co-occurrence clusters. Because counts were too low, seventeen rarely observed V segments, including chromosome 9 orphons, were left out of the earlier analysis of 500 to 650 of the donors. A further reported finding was that TCR beta sequences accurately predicted the HLA-A and HLA-B alleles for most subjects in the first cohort. In a later analysis, TCR association rates were found to vary across HLA loci, with the most associated TCRs seen for DRB1 alleles and the fewest for HLA-C alleles. A later analysis found that HLA-associated TCR beta chains were more clonally expanded and had lower generation probabilities than equally common non-associated chains. In vitro tests confirmed that three of the cytomegalovirus-associated TCR beta chains recognize cytomegalovirus antigens.

Of note for this clone: It has no known antigen specificity. One junction end disagrees with the germline gene, perhaps due to a read error.

Receptor libraries were prepared by the immunoSEQ multiplex PCR assay. For the multiplex PCR, a mixture combining 60 forward primers for TCR Vbeta segments and 13 reverse primers for TCR Jbeta segments was used. The CDR3 region of rearranged TCR beta genes was amplified from genomic DNA by a multiplex PCR assay. Amplified TCR beta libraries were sequenced as 87-base-pair reads on the Illumina HiSeq System. As for the original processing: A later analysis counted 75 million to 100 million unique TCR beta chains across the 666 repertoires, and some 11 million of these chains were shared by at least two donors. A nearest-neighbor algorithm error-corrected the raw reads and collapsed the reads into unique sequences, merging closely related sequences to remove PCR and sequencing errors. V, D and J gene segments were assigned by aligning CDR3 sequences to IMGT reference sequences. For a sequence to be retained, at least a six-nucleotide match to both a V gene segment and a J gene segment was required. Rearrangements were called productive when the CDR3 lacked stop codons and stayed in frame with V and J; all others were non-productive. CDR3 was defined according to IMGT convention as the region running from the second conserved V-encoded cysteine to the conserved J-encoded phenylalanine. The earlier analysis of 587 of the donors excluded sequences that lacked an unambiguous match to a single V gene segment. In an earlier analysis of 587 of the donors, a V segment was called functional when productive rearrangements were above 56.7%, and segregating when the standard deviation between donors exceeded 5%. A statistical classification framework was built to diagnose cytomegalovirus status from the catalog of TCR beta chain sequences. In a later analysis, TCR nucleotide sequences were compared against IMGT/GENE-DB human TR gene sequences so that V and J genes could be assigned. A later analysis assigned CDR3 sequences and most-parsimonious VDJ recombination scenarios with the TCRdist pipeline. In a later analysis, each TCR beta chain was defined by its CDR3 amino acid sequence together with its V-gene family, and reads without a unique V-gene family were excluded. As a way to deal with suspected cross-contamination and a sequencing artifact, a later analysis dropped approximately 590 nucleotide sequences that were highly shared and had low generation probability. In a later analysis, a clonal expansion index was calculated for each public chain from normalized within-repertoire ranks of inferred template counts. In a later analysis, generation probabilities were computed using a VDJ recombination model fitted to out-of-frame rearrangements, and the results were checked against IGoR. Hypergeometric tests were used in a later analysis to score TCR-TCR, TCR-HLA and TCR-CMV co-occurrence, with a repertoire-size bias correction applied to the TCR pairs. To estimate false discovery rates, a later analysis permuted the HLA or CMV assignments 20 times. In a later analysis, co-occurring TCRs were grouped with DBSCAN, and TCRdist sequence similarity was added when clustering was performed within HLA-allele-positive subsets. Repertoires with fewer than 30,000 or more than 120,000 public chains, plus five repertoires with anomalous nucleotide sharing, were excluded from co-occurrence clustering. TCRdb carries this immuneACCESS record with in-frame sequences only. Its versions omit some clonotypes, under half of them owing to an unresolved V gene in the studies checked, with the rest unexplained. V and J calls and clone size are as listed in that table; D and trimming were resolved from the DNA. The sample table shows over 130,000 clones, and around three fifths are seen once. About 1.7% of the sample comes from the top ten.

The CDR3 has 14 amino acids, counting the end cysteine and phenylalanine. Only the CDR3 portion is preserved as DNA: 42 bases, with reading frame beginning at the first base. Based on the germline V gene (reference sequence), the CDR1 and CDR2 sequences are SEHNR and FQNEAQ. In total, fewer than 750 healthy bone marrow donors made up the cohort. All cohort members were sampled while nominally healthy, although unrecorded immune exposures were likely present. The donor was CMV seronegative and belonged to the group of around 400 seronegative cohort members. A peripheral blood sample was provided by each donor, and peripheral blood mononuclear cells were used for TCR beta sequencing. Genomic DNA extraction from the blood cell samples was performed with the Qiagen DNeasy Blood Extraction Kit.

The rearrangement joined TRBV7-9 to TRBJ1-1; the D region possibly corresponds to TRBD1 (6 bases align). Sequencing used PBMCs. This sequence originates from a male donor in good health and CMV-seronegative. The CDR3 reads CSSSSPTGNTEAFF. The DNA sequence reads TGTTCCAGCAGCTCACCGACAGGGAACACTGAAGCTTTCTTT. The full variable domain, completed from the reference TRBV7-9 and TRBJ1-1 proteins outside the CDR3, reads DTGVSQNPRHKITKRGQNVTFRCDPISEHNRLYWYRQTLGQGPEFLTYFQNEAQLEKSRLLSDRFSAERPKGSFSTLEIQRTEQGDSAMYLCSSSSPTGNTEAFFGQGTRLTVV.